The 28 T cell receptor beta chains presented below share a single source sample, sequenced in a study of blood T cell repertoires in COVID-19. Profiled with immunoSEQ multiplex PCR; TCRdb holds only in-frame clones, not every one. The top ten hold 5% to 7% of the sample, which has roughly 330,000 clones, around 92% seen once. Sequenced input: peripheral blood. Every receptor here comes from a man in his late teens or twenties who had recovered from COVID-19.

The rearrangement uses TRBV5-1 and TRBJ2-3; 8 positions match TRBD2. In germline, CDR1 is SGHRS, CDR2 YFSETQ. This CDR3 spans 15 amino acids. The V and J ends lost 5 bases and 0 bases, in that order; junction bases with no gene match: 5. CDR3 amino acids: CASRPPSGSTDTQYF. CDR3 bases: TGCGCCAGCAGGCCCCCTAGCGGGAGCACAGATACGCAGTATTTT.

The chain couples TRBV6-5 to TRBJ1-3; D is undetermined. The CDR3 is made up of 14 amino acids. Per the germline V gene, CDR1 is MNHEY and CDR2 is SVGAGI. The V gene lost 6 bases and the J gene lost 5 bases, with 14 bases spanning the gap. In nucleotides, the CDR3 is TGTGCCAGCAGAACGGGATCCATGAGAAACACCATATATTTT. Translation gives CASRTGSMRNTIYF.

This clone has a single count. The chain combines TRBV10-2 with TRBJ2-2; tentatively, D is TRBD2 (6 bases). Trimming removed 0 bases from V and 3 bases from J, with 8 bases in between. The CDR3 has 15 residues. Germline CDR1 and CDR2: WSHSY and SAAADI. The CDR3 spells CASSESAGYTGELFF. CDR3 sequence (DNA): TGCGCCAGCAGTGAGTCTGCGGGGTACACCGGGGAGCTGTTTTTT.

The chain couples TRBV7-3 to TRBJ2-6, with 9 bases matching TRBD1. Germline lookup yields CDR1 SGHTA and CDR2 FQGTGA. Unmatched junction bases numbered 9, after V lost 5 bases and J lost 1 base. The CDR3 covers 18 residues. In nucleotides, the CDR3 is TGTGCCAGCAGCATCCTTGGGACAGGGCTATCTGGGGCCAACGTCCTGACTTTC. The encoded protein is CASSILGTGLSGANVLTF. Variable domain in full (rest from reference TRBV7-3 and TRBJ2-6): GAGVSQTPSNKVTEKGKYVELRCDPISGHTALYWYRQSLGQGPEFLIYFQGTGAADDSGLPNDRFFAVRPEGSVSTLKIQRTERGDSAVYLCASSILGTGLSGANVLTFGAGSRLTVL.

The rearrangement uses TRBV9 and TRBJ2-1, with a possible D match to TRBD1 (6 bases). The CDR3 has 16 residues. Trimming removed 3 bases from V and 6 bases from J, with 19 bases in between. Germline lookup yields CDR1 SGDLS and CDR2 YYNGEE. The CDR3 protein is CASSEGIRGVFNEQFF. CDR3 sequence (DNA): TGTGCCAGCAGCGAGGGGATCAGGGGCGTCTTCAATGAGCAGTTCTTC.

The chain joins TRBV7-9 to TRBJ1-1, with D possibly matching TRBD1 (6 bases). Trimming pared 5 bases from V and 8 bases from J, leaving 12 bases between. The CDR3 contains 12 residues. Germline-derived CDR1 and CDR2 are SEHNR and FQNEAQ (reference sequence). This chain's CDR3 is CASSPGAVEAFF. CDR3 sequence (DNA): TGTGCCAGCAGCCCAGGGGCAGTGGAAGCTTTCTTT. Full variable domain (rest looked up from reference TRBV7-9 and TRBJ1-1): DTGVSQNPRHKITKRGQNVTFRCDPISEHNRLYWYRQTLGQGPEFLTYFQNEAQLEKSRLLSDRFSAERPKGSFSTLEIQRTEQGDSAMYLCASSPGAVEAFFGQGTRLTVV.

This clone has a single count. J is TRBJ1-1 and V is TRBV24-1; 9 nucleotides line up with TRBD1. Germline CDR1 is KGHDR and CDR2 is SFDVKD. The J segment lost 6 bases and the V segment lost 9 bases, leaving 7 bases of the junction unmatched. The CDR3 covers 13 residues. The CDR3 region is CATQGQGDSEAFF. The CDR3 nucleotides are TGTGCCACCCAGGGACAGGGCGACTCTGAAGCTTTCTTT.

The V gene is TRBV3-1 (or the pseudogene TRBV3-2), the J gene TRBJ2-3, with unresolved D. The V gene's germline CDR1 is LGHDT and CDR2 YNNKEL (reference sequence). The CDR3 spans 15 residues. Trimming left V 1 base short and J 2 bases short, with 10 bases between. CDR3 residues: CASSQVLRPTDTQYF. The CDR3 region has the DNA TGTGCCAGCAGCCAAGTTTTGCGGCCCACAGATACGCAGTATTTT.

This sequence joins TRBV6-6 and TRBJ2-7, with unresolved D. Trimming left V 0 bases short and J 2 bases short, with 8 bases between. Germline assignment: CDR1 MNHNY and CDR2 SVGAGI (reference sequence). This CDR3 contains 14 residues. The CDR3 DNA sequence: TGTGCCAGCAGTTACTCTGGCGGTACCTACGAGCAGTACTTC. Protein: CASSYSGGTYEQYF.

The CDR3 loop reads CASSPIAGGNQPQHF. CDR3 coding DNA: TGTGCCAGCTCACCTATAGCGGGAGGCAATCAGCCCCAGCATTTT. The genes are TRBV18 and TRBJ1-5; D gene ambiguous. V was clipped by 3 bases and J by 2 bases, with 11 bases between them. The germline V gene encodes CDR1 KGHSH and CDR2 LQKENI. This CDR3 has 15 amino acids.

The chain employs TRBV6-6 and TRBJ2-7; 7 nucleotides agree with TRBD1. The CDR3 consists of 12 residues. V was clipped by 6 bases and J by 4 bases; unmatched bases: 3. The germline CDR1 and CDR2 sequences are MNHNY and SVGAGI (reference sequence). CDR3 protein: CASSGTVYEQYF. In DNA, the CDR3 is TGTGCCAGCAGCGGGACAGTTTACGAGCAGTACTTC.

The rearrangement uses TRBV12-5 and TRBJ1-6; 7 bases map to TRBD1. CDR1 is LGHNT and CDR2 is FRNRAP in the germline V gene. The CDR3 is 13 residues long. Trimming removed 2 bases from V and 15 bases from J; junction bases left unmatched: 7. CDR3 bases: TGTGCTAGTGGTTTGACCCCCCGACAGGGCCTCCACTTT. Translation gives CASGLTPRQGLHF.

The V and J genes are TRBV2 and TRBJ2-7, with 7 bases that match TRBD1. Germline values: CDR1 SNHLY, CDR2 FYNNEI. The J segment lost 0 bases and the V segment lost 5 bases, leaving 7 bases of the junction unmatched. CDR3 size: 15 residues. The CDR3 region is CASSYPTGISYEQYF. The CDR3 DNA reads TGTGCCAGCAGTTACCCGACAGGGATCTCCTACGAGCAGTACTTC.

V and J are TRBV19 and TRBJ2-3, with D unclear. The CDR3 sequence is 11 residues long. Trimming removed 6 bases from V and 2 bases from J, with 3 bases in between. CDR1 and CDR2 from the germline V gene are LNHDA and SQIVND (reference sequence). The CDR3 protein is CASRLTDTQYF. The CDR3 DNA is TGTGCCAGTAGACTCACAGATACGCAGTATTTT.

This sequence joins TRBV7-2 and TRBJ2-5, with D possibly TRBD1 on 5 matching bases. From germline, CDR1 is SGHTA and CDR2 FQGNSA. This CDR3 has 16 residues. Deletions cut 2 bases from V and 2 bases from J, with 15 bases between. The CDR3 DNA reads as TGTGCCAGCAGCTTAAGGGGCAGGCTAATGCAAGAGACCCAGTACTTC. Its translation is CASSLRGRLMQETQYF.

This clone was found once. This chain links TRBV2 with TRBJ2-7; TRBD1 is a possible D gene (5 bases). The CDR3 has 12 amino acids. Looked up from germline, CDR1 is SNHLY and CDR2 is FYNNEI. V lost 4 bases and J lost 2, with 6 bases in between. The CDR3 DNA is TGTGCCAGCAGTGCCAGGGCCTACGAGCAGTACTTC. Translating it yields CASSARAYEQYF.

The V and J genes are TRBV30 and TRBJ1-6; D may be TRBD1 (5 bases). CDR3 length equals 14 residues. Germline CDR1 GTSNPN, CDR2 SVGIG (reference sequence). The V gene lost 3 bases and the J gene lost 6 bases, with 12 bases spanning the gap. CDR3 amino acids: CAWRLDSTNSPLHF. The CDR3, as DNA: TGTGCCTGGAGACTCGACAGCACTAATTCACCCCTCCACTTT. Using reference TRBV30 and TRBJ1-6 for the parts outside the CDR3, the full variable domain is SQTIHQWPATLVQPVGSPLSLECTVEGTSNPNLYWYRQAAGRGLQLLFYSVGIGQISSEVPQNLSASRPQDRQFILSSKKLLLSDSGFYLCAWRLDSTNSPLHFGNGTRLTVT.

CDR3 region: CASSGGRGKSGTFYNEQFF. As DNA, the CDR3 is TGTGCCAGCAGCGGCGGCCGGGGGAAAAGCGGGACCTTCTACAATGAGCAGTTCTTC. V usage is TRBV6-2 or TRBV6-3 and J usage is TRBJ2-1, with 7 bases identical to TRBD2. From germline, CDR1 is MNHEY and CDR2 SVGEGT. J was trimmed by 3 bases and V by 6 bases; bases with no gene match: 20. The CDR3 loop spans 19 amino acids.

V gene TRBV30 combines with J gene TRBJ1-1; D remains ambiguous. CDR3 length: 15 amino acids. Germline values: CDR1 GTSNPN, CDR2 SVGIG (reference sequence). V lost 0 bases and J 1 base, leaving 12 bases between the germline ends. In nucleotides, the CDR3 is TGTGCCTGGAGTGTAACGGCAGGCAAGAACACTGAAGCTTTCTTT. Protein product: CAWSVTAGKNTEAFF.

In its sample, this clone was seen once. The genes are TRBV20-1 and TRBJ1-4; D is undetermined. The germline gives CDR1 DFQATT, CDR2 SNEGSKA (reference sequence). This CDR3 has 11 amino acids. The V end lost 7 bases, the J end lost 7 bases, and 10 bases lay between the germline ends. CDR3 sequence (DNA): TGCAGTGTAGCGGCGTTTGAAAAACTGTTTTTT. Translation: CSVAAFEKLFF.

CDR3 in DNA: TGTGCCAGCAGCGGGGGACTAGCGGGAGTCTACGAGCAGTACTTC. It encodes CASSGGLAGVYEQYF. V and J are TRBV5-6 and TRBJ2-7; TRBD2 matches at 14 bases. Germline-derived CDR1 and CDR2 are SGHDT and YYEEEE. This CDR3 comprises 15 residues. With 4 bases clipped from V and 3 bases from J, the junction kept 3 bases outside the gene matches. Together with reference TRBV5-6 and TRBJ2-7, the CDR3 gives the full variable domain: DAGVTQSPTHLIKTRGQQVTLRCSPKSGHDTVSWYQQALGQGPQFIFQYYEEEERQRGNFPDRFSGHQFPNYSSELNVNALLLGDSALYLCASSGGLAGVYEQYFGPGTRLTVT.

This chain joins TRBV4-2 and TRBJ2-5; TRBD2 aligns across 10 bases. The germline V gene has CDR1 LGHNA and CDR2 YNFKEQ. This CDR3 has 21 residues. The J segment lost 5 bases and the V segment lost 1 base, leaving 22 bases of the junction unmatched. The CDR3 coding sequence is TGTGCCAGCAGCCAAGGAACCCTCGAAGCGGGAGGGCCTGGGACCGGCGAGACCCAGTACTTC. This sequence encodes CASSQGTLEAGGPGTGETQYF.

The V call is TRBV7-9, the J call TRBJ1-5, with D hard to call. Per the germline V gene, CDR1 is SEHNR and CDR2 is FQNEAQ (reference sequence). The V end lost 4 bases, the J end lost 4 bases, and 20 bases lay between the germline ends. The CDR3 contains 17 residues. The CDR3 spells CASSSIVAGIGNQPQHF. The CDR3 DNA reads TGTGCCAGCAGCTCCATCGTGGCGGGGATAGGGAATCAGCCCCAGCATTTT. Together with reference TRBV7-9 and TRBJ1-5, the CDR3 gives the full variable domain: DTGVSQNPRHKITKRGQNVTFRCDPISEHNRLYWYRQTLGQGPEFLTYFQNEAQLEKSRLLSDRFSAERPKGSFSTLEIQRTEQGDSAMYLCASSSIVAGIGNQPQHFGDGTRLSIL.

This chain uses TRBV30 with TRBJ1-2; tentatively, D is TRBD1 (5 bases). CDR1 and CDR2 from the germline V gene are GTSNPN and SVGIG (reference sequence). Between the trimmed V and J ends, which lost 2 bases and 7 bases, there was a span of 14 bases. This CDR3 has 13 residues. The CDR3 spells CAWSQQEGIGYTF. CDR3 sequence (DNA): TGTGCCTGGAGTCAACAGGAGGGAATTGGCTACACCTTC.

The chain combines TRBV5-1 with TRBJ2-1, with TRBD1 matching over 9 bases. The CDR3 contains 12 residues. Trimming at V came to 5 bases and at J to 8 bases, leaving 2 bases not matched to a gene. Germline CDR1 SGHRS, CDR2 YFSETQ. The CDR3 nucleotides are TGCGCCAGCAGACAGGGGGCCGATGAGCAGTTCTTC. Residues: CASRQGADEQFF.

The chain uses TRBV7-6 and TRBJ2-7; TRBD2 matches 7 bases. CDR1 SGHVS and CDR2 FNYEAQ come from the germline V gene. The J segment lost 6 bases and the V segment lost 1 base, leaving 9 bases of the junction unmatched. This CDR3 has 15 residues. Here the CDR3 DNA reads TGTGCCAGCAGCTTAGAAGGTAGTCTAGCGGCCGAGCAGTACTTC. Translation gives CASSLEGSLAAEQYF. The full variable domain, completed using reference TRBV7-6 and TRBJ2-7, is GAGVSQSPRYKVTKRGQDVALRCDPISGHVSLYWYRQALGQGPEFLTYFNYEAQQDKSGLPNDRFSAERPEGSISTLTIQRTEQRDSAMYRCASSLEGSLAAEQYFGPGTRLTVT.

CDR3 DNA sequence: TGCGCCAGCAGCCAAGACAGGGTGGTCACCGGGGAGCTGTTTTTT. Translating it yields CASSQDRVVTGELFF. The chain recombines TRBV4-3 with TRBJ2-2; D may be TRBD1 (5 bases). CDR1 LGHNA and CDR2 YSLEER come from the germline V gene. V was pared by 0 bases and J by 4 bases, with 9 bases between. The CDR3 spans 15 residues.

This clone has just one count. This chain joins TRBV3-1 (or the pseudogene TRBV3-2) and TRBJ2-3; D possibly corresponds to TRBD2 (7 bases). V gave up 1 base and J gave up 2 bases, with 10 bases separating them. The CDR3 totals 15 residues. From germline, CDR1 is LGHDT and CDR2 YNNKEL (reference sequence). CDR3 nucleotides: TGTGCCAGCAGCCAAGTCGGGGGGCCCACAGATACGCAGTATTTT. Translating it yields CASSQVGGPTDTQYF.